This TCR beta chain was identified in a study of blood T cell repertoires in COVID-19. The germline V gene encodes CDR1 SGHKS and CDR2 YYEKEE (reference sequence). Unmatched junction bases numbered 8, after V lost 1 base and J lost 4 bases. The CDR3 is 16 amino acids. Authors' methods: Amplification of reference gene primers was used by the study to estimate nucleated cell counts. Clones were sequenced by immunoSEQ multiplex PCR, and TCRdb holds only the in-frame ones, with some missing. V, J and clone size are those of that table, while D and trimming were read from the DNA. The table records roughly 22,000 clones, around four fifths of them present only once.

The sequencing input was peripheral blood. V usage is TRBV5-5 and J usage is TRBJ1-5; TRBD1 matches 7 bases. The source is a woman between 70 and 85 years old with COVID-19, enrolled during active disease. The DNA of the CDR3 is TGTGCCAGCAGCTTGCAGGCGGGACAGAAGAATCAGCCCCAGCATTTT. It is translated as CASSLQAGQKNQPQHF.